The 3 T cell receptor beta chains in this list originate from one sample, sequenced in a study of monozygotic twins with inflammatory bowel disease (dated by TCRdb to the late 2010s). Library preparation was by 5' RACE. The sequencing machine was an Illumina HiSeq 2500. The reads went through TCRdb reprocessing, and each CDR3 protein sequence gets one entry with no DNA. The data table for this sample lists approximately 390,000 distinct CDR3 sequences. The ten largest make up more than 2% of the sample. The material sequenced was blood. The receptor set was obtained from a human donor with ulcerative colitis or Crohn's disease, or a healthy co-twin of an affected twin (not recorded which).

The chain has TRBV7-2 and TRBJ2-2; lacking DNA, the TRBD2 call made by TCRdb goes unchecked. Germline-derived CDR1 and CDR2 are SGHTA and FQGNSA. CDR3 length equals 16 residues. The CDR3 sequence: CASSLVPGGPRGELFF.

This sequence joins TRBV5-1 and TRBJ1-2. The CDR3 is made up of 14 amino acids. Germline lookup yields CDR1 SGHRS and CDR2 YFSETQ. CDR3 sequence: CASNSDRGFNGYTF.

This chain uses TRBV15 with TRBJ2-3. The CDR3 is made up of 13 amino acids. Germline V lookup: CDR1 LNHNV, CDR2 YYDKDF (reference sequence). The CDR3: CATSRDLTDTQYF.